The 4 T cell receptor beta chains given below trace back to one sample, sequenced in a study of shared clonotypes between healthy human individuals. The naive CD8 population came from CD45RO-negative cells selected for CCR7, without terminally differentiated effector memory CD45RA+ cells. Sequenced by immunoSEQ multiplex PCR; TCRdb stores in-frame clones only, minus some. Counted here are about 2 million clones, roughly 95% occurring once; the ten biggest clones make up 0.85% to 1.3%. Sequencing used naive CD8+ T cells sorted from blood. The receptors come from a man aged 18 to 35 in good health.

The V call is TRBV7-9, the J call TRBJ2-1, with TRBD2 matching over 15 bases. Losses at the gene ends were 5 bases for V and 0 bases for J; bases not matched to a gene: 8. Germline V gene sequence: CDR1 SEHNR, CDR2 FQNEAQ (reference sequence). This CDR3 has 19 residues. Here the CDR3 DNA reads TGTGCCAGCAGCGTAACCGGGACTAGCGGGGGGAGCTCCTACAATGAGCAGTTCTTC. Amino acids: CASSVTGTSGGSSYNEQFF.

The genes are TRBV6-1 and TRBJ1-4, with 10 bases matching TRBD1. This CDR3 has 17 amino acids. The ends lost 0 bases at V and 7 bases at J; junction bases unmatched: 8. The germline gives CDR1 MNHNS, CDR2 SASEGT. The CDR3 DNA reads TGTGCCAGCAGTGAAGCTGTGCAGAGGGACAGGGGTGAAAAACTGTTTTTT. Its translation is CASSEAVQRDRGEKLFF.

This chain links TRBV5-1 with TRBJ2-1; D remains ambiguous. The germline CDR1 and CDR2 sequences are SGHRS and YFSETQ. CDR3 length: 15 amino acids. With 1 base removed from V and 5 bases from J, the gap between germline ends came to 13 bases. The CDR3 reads CASSLIIEVHNEQFF. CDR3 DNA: TGCGCCAGCAGCTTGATTATAGAAGTTCACAATGAGCAGTTCTTC. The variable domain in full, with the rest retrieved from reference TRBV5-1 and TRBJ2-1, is KAGVTQTPRYLIKTRGQQVTLSCSPISGHRSVSWYQQTPGQGLQFLFEYFSETQRNKGNFPGRFSGRQFSNSRSEMNVSTLELGDSALYLCASSLIIEVHNEQFFGPGTRLTVL.

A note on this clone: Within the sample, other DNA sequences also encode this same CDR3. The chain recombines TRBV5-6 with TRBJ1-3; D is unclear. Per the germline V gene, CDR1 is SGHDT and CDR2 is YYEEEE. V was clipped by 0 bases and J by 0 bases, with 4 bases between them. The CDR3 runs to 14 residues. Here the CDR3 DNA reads TGTGCCAGCAGCTTGGGTAACTCTGGAAACACCATATATTTT. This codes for CASSLGNSGNTIYF.